This TCR beta chain was obtained from a study of molecular identifiers for immune sequencing clone quantification. Looking at the study overall: Replicate runs used RNA from roughly 18,000 or 92,000 naive CD8 cells, which was split five ways into aliquots, and four of those aliquots were then sequenced. The study's findings and limits: Naive cells had under 1% of molecules in clones above 20 RNA copies, effectors over 99%.

For this clonotype: Its target is not known. The junction departs from germline at one end; a sequencing error may be responsible.

Germline V lookup: CDR1 LNHDA, CDR2 SQIVND (reference sequence). CDR3 length: 17 residues. Sorting was used to obtain naive CD8 T cells (CD8+CD4-CCR7+CD45RA+). Previously described methods and listed TCR primers produced bulk TCR libraries. TCRdb recomputed calls from the PCR reads with MiXCR, one row per CDR3 protein. The table records about 640,000 distinct CDR3 sequences, 20% of them present only once. This sequence originates from a human donor in good health. Some libraries in this study had Jurkat cell RNA spiked in. The chain combines TRBV19 with TRBJ2-2; 8 positions match TRBD2. Sequencing was done on a sample of naive CD8+ T cells from blood, with Jurkat cell RNA spiked in. The subset: FACS-sorted CD8+CD4-CCR7+CD45RA+ naive T cells. The CDR3 sequence is CASSVDIAGLNTGEQFF. Here the CDR3 DNA reads TGTGCCAGTAGTGTCGATATAGCGGGGCTCAACACCGGGGAGCAGTTTTTT.